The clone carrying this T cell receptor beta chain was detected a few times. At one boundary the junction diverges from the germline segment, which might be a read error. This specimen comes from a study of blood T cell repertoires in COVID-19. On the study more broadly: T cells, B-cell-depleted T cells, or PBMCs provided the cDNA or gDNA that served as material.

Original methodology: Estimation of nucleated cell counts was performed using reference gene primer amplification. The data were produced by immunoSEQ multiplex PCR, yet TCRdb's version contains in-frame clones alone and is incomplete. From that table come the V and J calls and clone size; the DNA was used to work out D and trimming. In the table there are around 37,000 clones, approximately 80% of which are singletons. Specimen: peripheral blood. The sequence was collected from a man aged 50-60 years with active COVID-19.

CDR3 DNA sequence: TGTGCCAGCAGCCCCGGAGGACCCAGGCGTAAAGACTTC. It codes for CASSPGGPRRKDF. This chain uses TRBV5-4 with TRBJ1-2; D is ambiguous. The CDR3 has 13 residues. Per the germline V gene, CDR1 is SGHNT and CDR2 is YYREEE (reference sequence).